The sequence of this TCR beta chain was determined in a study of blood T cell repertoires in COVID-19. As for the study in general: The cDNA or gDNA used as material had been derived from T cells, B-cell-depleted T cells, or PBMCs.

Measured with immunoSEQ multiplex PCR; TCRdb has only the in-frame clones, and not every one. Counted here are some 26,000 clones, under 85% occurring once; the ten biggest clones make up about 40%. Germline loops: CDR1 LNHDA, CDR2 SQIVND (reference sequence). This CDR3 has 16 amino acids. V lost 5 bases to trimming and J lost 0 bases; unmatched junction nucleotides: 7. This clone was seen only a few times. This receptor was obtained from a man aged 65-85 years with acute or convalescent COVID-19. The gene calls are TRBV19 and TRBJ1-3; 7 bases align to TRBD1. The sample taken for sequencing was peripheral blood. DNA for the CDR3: TGTGCCAGTAGTCGCGGGGACAGACTCTCTGGAAACACCATATATTTT. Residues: CASSRGDRLSGNTIYF.